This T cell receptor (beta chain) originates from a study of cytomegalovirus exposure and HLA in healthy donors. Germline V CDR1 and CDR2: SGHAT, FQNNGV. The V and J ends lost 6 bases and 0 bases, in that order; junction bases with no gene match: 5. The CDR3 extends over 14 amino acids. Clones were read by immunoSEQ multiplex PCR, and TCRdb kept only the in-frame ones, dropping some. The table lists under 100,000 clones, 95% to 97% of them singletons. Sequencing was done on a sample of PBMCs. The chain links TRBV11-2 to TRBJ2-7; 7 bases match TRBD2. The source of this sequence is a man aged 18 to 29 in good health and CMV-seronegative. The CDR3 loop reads CASREGLYSYEQYF. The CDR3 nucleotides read TGTGCCAGCAGGGAGGGACTATACTCCTACGAGCAGTACTTC.